The rows below give T cell receptor beta chains drawn from one sample of a study of identifying expanded T cells in peripheral blood. The method was immunoSEQ multiplex PCR; TCRdb's version includes in-frame clones alone and lacks a portion of them. Altogether about 100,000 clones are present, approximately 91% being singletons, with the ten largest covering around 4.3%. The sequencing sample was made of blood. All receptors derive from a person aged 18-69 years in good health. CDR3s include the opening cysteine and the closing phenylalanine or tryptophan. The D gene is left open where the match is weak. Part of the rows lack a size; the others show once, few, many or a class for expanded clones.

v_gene	d_gene	j_gene	abundance	CDR3aa	CDR3nt
TRBV30	TRBD2	TRBJ2-3	-	CAWKAGGTTDTQYF	TGTGCCTGGAAGGCGGGGGGGACCACAGATACGCAGTATTTT
TRBV9	-	TRBJ1-2	once	CASSVEGSGDYTF	TGTGCCAGCAGCGTAGAGGGGTCGGGAGACTACACCTTC
TRBV9	-	TRBJ1-3	-	CASSGENNPGNTIYF	TGTGCCAGCAGCGGCGAAAACAACCCTGGAAACACCATATATTTT
TRBV4-3	-	TRBJ2-3	-	CASSQAGISADTQYF	TGCGCCAGCAGCCAAGCGGGCATATCTGCAGATACGCAGTATTTT
TRBV5-4	TRBD1	TRBJ2-3	-	CASSQDRVTDTQYF	TGTGCCAGCAGCCAGGACAGGGTCACAGATACGCAGTATTTT
TRBV5-4	TRBD1	TRBJ1-1	-	CASSHHQGQTEAFF	TGTGCCAGCAGCCACCACCAGGGACAGACAGAAGCTTTCTTT
TRBV4-2	TRBD1	TRBJ1-2	-	CASSPEGQGNYGYTF	TGTGCCAGCAGCCCCGAAGGACAGGGGAACTATGGCTACACCTTC
TRBV5-1	TRBD1	TRBJ2-7	-	CASAQETGDTDEQYF	TGCGCCAGCGCCCAAGAGACAGGGGACACCGACGAGCAGTACTTC
TRBV6-1	-	TRBJ1-1	-	CASSPQGRTEAFF	TGTGCCAGCAGTCCTCAGGGGAGGACTGAAGCTTTCTTT
TRBV27	-	TRBJ2-2	-	CASTSGRGSGELFF	TGTGCCAGCACCAGCGGTCGGGGTTCCGGGGAGCTGTTTTTT
TRBV5-6	-	TRBJ1-4	-	CASSPAWVSQEKLFF	TGTGCCAGCAGCCCCGCCTGGGTAAGTCAGGAAAAACTGTTTTTT
TRBV15	-	TRBJ1-1	-	CATSRVRGTEAFF	TGTGCCACCAGCAGAGTCAGGGGAACTGAAGCTTTCTTT
TRBV5-1	-	TRBJ2-1	once	CASSLEGPNEQFF	TGCGCCAGCAGCTTGGAGGGTCCCAATGAGCAGTTCTTC
TRBV5-1	TRBD2	TRBJ2-5	-	CASSWTSGGQETQYF	TGCGCCAGCAGCTGGACTAGCGGGGGGCAAGAGACCCAGTACTTC
TRBV27	-	TRBJ2-5	-	CATGQRQETQYF	TGTGCCACCGGACAGCGTCAAGAGACCCAGTACTTC
TRBV6-6	-	TRBJ2-1	-	CASSYKPNEQFF	TGTGCCAGCAGTTACAAACCCAATGAGCAGTTCTTC
TRBV30	-	TRBJ2-7	-	CAWNPDRLFYEQYF	TGTGCCTGGAATCCCGACAGGTTGTTCTACGAGCAGTACTTC
TRBV7-9	-	TRBJ2-7	-	CASSYQYEQYF	TGTGCCAGCAGCTACCAGTACGAGCAGTACTTC
TRBV30	TRBD2	TRBJ2-3	-	CAWSGIGGRPSTDTQYF	TGTGCCTGGAGTGGAATTGGCGGGAGGCCTAGCACAGATACGCAGTATTTT
TRBV27	-	TRBJ1-5	-	CASSSGSQPQHF	TGTGCCAGCAGTTCTGGCAGTCAGCCCCAGCATTTT
TRBV4-1	-	TRBJ2-2	-	CASSQENPGAANTGELFF	TGCGCCAGCAGCCAAGAAAACCCCGGGGCAGCGAACACCGGGGAGCTGTTTTTT
TRBV9	-	TRBJ2-3	-	CASSVGQTDTQYF	TGTGCCAGCAGCGTAGGGCAGACAGATACGCAGTATTTT
TRBV28	-	TRBJ1-5	-	CASSSGGSNQPQHF	TGTGCCAGCAGTTCGGGAGGAAGCAATCAGCCCCAGCATTTT
TRBV7-6	TRBD1	TRBJ2-7	-	CASSLTGASYEQYF	TGTGCCAGCAGCCTGACAGGGGCCTCCTACGAGCAGTACTTC
TRBV9	-	TRBJ1-1	-	CASSGAPSNTEAFF	TGTGCCAGCAGCGGAGCACCGTCGAACACTGAAGCTTTCTTT
TRBV5-3	-	TRBJ2-7	-	CARRPPAEAYEQYF	TGTGCCAGAAGACCTCCGGCGGAGGCCTACGAGCAGTACTTC
TRBV10-1	-	TRBJ1-1	-	CASRRDRNTEAFF	TGCGCCAGCAGGAGAGACAGGAACACTGAAGCTTTCTTT
TRBV15	-	TRBJ2-4	-	CATVGGPSNIQYF	TGTGCCACCGTCGGGGGACCGTCAAACATTCAGTACTTC
TRBV28	-	TRBJ2-2	-	CASSWAAGSTGELFF	TGTGCCAGCAGCTGGGCCGCGGGCAGCACCGGGGAGCTGTTTTTT
TRBV6-5	-	TRBJ2-5	-	CASSYYREETQYF	TGTGCCAGCAGTTACTACAGAGAAGAGACCCAGTACTTC
TRBV29-1	-	TRBJ2-7	-	CSVGRGVTYGDEQYF	TGCAGCGTTGGAAGGGGGGTAACATACGGGGACGAGCAGTACTTC
TRBV11-2	-	TRBJ1-1	-	CASSLGGQGYTEAFF	TGTGCCAGCAGCTTAGGGGGCCAGGGGTACACTGAAGCTTTCTTT
TRBV11-2	-	TRBJ2-3	once	CASRSGATDTQYF	TGTGCCAGCAGGTCCGGGGCGACAGATACGCAGTATTTT
TRBV4-1	-	TRBJ2-7	-	CASSQPRDGAYEQYF	TGCGCCAGCAGCCAACCTAGGGACGGAGCCTACGAGCAGTACTTC
TRBV5-4	TRBD1	TRBJ2-5	-	CASSPFRDRGRETQYF	TGTGCCAGCAGCCCTTTTAGGGACAGGGGGCGAGAGACCCAGTACTTC
TRBV5-1	-	TRBJ2-5	-	CASSYGSPGETQYF	TGCGCCAGCAGCTATGGCAGCCCAGGGGAGACCCAGTACTTC
TRBV7-3	-	TRBJ1-1	-	CASSRTTGFDTEAFF	TGTGCCAGCAGCCGGACCACAGGGTTTGACACTGAAGCTTTCTTT
TRBV5-6	-	TRBJ1-2	few	CASSQDLGYGYTF	TGTGCCAGCAGCCAGGACCTGGGCTATGGCTACACCTTC
TRBV28	-	TRBJ1-2	-	CASSFGQKFLYGYTF	TGTGCCAGCAGTTTCGGACAGAAATTCCTCTATGGCTACACCTTC
TRBV29-1	-	TRBJ2-2	-	CSVEGVNTGELFF	TGCAGCGTTGAAGGGGTGAACACCGGGGAGCTGTTTTTT
TRBV15	-	TRBJ2-4	-	CATSRERLAKNIQYF	TGTGCCACCAGCAGAGAGCGCCTAGCCAAAAACATTCAGTACTTC
TRBV18	-	TRBJ1-4	-	CASSDIPGFRSEKLFF	TGTGCCAGCTCAGACATACCGGGTTTTAGGTCTGAAAAACTGTTTTTT
TRBV29-1	-	TRBJ2-6	-	CSAPEGSSGANVLTF	TGCAGCGCCCCAGAAGGGAGCTCTGGGGCCAACGTCCTGACTTTC
TRBV7-2	-	TRBJ2-2	-	CASSLVSWSGELFF	TGTGCCAGCAGCTTAGTTTCCTGGTCCGGGGAGCTGTTTTTT
TRBV12-2	-	TRBJ2-2	once	CALPPHGPRSGELFF	TGTGCTCTACCCCCCCACGGTCCTCGGAGCGGGGAGCTGTTTTTT
TRBV6-1	TRBD2	TRBJ2-1	-	CASSEAAGGWGEQFF	TGTGCCAGCAGTGAAGCGGCGGGGGGTTGGGGTGAGCAGTTCTTC
TRBV7-3	TRBD1	TRBJ1-2	-	CASSPTGANYGYTF	TGTGCCAGCAGCCCGACAGGGGCGAACTATGGCTACACCTTC
TRBV19	-	TRBJ2-7	-	CASSMAGRGVYEQYF	TGTGCCAGTAGTATGGCGGGCAGAGGAGTGTACGAGCAGTACTTC
TRBV7-2	-	TRBJ1-2	few	CASSLGAGSYGYTF	TGTGCCAGCAGCTTAGGAGCGGGGAGCTATGGCTACACCTTC
TRBV21-1	-	TRBJ1-1	-	CASSEDGGQAHGGTEAFF	TGTGCCAGCAGCGAGGATGGTGGACAGGCCCACGGGGGCACTGAAGCTTTCTTT
TRBV7-3	TRBD1	TRBJ2-3	-	CASSLTGRDVTDTQYF	TGTGCCAGCAGCCTGACAGGGCGTGACGTAACAGATACGCAGTATTTT
TRBV7-8	-	TRBJ1-4	-	CASSLGSDKSLFF	TGTGCCAGCAGCTTAGGTTCTGACAAGTCACTGTTTTTT
TRBV5-1	TRBD1	TRBJ1-2	-	CASSQGVGYGYTF	TGCGCCAGCAGCCAGGGGGTTGGCTATGGCTACACCTTC
TRBV6-6	-	TRBJ1-6	-	CASSFGPNSPLHF	TGTGCCAGCAGTTTTGGCCCTAATTCACCCCTCCACTTT
TRBV4-3	-	TRBJ2-7	once	CASSHTRDGPYEQYF	TGCGCCAGCAGCCACACCCGGGACGGACCCTACGAGCAGTACTTC